This T cell receptor (beta chain) was captured by sequencing in a study of blood T cell repertoires in COVID-19. Study details: The United States, Italy and Spain were the sources of the acute and convalescent COVID-19 samples. PBMCs, B-cell-depleted T cells, or T cells were the source of the cDNA or gDNA that made up the material.

In the authors' workflow: Scientists estimated how many nucleated cells there were by amplifying reference gene primers. Sequencing used immunoSEQ multiplex PCR; TCRdb keeps in-frame clones, though not all of them. The V and J calls and the clone size are those of that table, but D and trimming were determined from the DNA. This table has some 50,000 clones, about 77% appearing once. CDR1 and CDR2 from the germline V gene are SGDLS and YYNGEE. After removal of 0 bases from V and 5 bases from J, the junction contained 4 bases not matched to a gene. The CDR3 runs 16 residues. This receptor was obtained from a human donor with active or convalescent COVID-19. The donor label of this sample is uncertain. The V call is TRBV9, the J call TRBJ2-3; 12 bases agree with TRBD2. Material: peripheral blood. In nucleotides, the CDR3 is TGTGCCAGCAGCGTAGGGACTAGCGGGATCCAAGATACGCAGTATTTT. The encoded protein is CASSVGTSGIQDTQYF.